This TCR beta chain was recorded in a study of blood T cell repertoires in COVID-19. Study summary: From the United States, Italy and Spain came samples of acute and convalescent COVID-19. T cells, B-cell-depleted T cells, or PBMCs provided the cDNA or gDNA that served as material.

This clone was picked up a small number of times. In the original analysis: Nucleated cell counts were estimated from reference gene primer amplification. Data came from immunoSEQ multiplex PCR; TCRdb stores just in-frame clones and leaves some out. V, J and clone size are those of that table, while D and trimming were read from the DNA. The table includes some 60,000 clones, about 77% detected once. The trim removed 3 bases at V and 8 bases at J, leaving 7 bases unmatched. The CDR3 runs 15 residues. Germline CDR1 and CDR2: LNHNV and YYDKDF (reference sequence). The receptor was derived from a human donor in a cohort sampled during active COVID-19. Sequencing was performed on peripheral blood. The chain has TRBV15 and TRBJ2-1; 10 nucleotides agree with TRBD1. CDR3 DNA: TGTGCCACCAGCAGGGGGGACAGGGGAGACGATGAGCAGTTCTTC. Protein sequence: CATSRGDRGDDEQFF.